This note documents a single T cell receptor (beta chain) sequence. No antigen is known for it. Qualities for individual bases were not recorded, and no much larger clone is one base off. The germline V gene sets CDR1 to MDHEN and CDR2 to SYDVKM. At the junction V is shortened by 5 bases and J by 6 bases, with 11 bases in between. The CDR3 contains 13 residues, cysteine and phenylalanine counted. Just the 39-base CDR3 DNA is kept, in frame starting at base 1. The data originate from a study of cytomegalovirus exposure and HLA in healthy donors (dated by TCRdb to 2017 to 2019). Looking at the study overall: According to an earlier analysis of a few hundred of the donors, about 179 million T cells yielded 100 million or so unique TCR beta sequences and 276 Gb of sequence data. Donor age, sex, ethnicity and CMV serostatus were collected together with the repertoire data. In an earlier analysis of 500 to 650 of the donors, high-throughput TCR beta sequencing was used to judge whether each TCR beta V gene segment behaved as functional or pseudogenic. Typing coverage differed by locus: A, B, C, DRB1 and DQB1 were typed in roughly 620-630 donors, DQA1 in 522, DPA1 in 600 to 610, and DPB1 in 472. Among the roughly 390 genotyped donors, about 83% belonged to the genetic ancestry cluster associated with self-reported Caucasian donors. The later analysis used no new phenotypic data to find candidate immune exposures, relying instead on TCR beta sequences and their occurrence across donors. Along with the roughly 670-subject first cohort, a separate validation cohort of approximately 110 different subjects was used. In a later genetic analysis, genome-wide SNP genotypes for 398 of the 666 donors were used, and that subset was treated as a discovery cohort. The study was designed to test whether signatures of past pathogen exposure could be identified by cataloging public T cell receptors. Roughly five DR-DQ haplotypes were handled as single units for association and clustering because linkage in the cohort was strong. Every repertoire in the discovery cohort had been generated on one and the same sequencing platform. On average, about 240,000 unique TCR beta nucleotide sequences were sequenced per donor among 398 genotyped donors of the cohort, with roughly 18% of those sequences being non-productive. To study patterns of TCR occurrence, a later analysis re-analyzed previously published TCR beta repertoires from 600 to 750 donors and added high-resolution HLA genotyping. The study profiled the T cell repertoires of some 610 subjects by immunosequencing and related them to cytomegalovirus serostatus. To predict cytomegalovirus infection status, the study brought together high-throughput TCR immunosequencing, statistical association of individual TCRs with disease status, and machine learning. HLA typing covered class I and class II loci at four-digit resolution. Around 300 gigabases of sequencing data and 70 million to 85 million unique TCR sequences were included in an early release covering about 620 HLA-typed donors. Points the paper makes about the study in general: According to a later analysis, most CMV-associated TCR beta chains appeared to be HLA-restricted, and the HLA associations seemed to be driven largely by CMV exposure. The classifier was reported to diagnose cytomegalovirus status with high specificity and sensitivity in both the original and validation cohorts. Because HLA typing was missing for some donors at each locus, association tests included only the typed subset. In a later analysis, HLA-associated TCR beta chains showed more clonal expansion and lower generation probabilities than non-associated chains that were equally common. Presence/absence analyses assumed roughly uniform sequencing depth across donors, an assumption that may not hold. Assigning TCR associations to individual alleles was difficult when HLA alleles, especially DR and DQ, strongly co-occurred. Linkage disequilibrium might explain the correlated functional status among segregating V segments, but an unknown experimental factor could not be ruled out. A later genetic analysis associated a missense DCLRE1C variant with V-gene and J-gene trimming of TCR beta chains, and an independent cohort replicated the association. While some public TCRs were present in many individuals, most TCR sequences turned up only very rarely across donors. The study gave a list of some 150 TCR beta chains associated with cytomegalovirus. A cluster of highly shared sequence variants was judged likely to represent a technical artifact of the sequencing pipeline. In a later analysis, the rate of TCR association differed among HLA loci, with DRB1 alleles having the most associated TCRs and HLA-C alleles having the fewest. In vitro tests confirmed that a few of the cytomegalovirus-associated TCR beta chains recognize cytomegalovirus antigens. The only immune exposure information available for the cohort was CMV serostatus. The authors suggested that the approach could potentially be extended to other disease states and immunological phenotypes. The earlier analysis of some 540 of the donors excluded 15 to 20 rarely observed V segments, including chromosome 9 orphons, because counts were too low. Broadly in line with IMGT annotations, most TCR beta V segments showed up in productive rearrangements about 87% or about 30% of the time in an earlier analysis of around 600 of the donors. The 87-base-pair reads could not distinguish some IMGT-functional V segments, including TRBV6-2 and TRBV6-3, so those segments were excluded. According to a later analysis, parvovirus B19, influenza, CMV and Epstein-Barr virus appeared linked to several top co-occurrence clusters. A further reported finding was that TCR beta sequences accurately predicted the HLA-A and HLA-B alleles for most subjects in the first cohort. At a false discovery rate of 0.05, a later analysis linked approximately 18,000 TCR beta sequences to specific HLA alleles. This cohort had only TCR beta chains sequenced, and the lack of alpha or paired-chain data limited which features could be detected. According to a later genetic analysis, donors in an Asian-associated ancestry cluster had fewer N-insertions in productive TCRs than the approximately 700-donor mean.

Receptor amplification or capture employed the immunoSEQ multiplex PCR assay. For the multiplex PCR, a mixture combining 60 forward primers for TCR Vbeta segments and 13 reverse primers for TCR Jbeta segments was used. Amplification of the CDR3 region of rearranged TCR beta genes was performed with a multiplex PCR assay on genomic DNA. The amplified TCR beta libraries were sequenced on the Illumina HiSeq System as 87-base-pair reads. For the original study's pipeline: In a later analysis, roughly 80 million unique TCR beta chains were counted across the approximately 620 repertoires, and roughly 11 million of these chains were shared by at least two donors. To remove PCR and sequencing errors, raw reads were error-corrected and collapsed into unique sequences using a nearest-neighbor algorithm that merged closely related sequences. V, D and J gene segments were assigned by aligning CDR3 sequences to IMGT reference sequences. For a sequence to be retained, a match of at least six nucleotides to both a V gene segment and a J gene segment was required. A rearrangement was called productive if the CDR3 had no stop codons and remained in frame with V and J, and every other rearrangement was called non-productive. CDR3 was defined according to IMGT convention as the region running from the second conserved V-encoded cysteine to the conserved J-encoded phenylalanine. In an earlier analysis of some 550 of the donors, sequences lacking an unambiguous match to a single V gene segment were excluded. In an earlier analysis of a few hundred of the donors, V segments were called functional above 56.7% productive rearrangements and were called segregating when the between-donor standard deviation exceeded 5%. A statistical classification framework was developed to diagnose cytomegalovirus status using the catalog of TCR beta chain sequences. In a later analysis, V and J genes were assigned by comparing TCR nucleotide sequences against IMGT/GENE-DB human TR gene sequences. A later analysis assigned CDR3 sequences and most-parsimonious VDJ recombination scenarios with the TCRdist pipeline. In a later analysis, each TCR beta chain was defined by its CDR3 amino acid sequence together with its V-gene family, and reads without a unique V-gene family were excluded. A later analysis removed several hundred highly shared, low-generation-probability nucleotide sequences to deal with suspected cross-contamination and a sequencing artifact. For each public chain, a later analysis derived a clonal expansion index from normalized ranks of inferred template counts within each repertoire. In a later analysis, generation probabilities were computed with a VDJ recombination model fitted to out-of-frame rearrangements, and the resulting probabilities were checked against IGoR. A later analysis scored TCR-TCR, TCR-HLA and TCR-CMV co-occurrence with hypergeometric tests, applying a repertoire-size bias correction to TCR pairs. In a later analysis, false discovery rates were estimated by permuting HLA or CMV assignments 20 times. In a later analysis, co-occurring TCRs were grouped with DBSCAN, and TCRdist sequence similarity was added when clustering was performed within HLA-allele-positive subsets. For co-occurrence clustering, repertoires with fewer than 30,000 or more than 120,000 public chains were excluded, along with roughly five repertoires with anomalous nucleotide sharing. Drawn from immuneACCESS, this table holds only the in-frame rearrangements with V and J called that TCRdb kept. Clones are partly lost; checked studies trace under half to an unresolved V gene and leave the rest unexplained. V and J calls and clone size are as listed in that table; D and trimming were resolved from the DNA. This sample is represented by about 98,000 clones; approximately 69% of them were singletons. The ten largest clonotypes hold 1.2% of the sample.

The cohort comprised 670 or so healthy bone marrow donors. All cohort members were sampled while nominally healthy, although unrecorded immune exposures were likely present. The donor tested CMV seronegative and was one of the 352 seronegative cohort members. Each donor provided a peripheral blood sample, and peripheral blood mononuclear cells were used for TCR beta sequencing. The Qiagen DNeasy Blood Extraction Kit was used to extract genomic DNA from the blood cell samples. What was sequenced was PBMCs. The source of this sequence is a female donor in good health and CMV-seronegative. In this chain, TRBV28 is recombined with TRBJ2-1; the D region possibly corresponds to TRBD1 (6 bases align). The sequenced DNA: TGTGCCAGCAGTGAGGAACAGGGCAATGAGCAGTTCTTC. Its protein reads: CASSEEQGNEQFF.